Below, 16 T cell receptor beta chains from the same sample are listed, as sequenced in a study of lymphopenia after photon versus proton radiotherapy. TCRdb's copy holds only in-frame clones and misses some; the assay was immunoSEQ multiplex PCR. The sample includes roughly 30,000 clones, around 90% seen only once; the top ten take about 50%. Sequencing was performed on peripheral blood, taken from a patient treated with proton-based radiotherapy. The source is a woman aged 55-69 years with cholangiocarcinoma. Some clones in this sample may be carry-over from other donors' samples.

This chain uses TRBV19 with TRBJ2-3; TRBD2 aligns across 13 bases. The CDR3 has 16 amino acids. Germline V gene data show CDR1 as LNHDA and CDR2 as SQIVND (reference sequence). The V gene end was trimmed by 6 bases and the J gene end by 4 bases; junction bases not matched to a gene: 7. Here the CDR3 reads CASSILAGGQSDTQYF. The CDR3 coding sequence is TGTGCCAGTAGCATACTAGCGGGGGGGCAATCAGATACGCAGTATTTT. Combining the CDR3 with reference TRBV19 and TRBJ2-3 gives the whole variable domain DGGITQSPKYLFRKEGQNVTLSCEQNLNHDAMYWYRQDPGQGLRLIYYSQIVNDFQKGDIAEGYSVSREKKESFPLTVTSAQKNPTAFYLCASSILAGGQSDTQYFGPGTRLTVL.

The genes are TRBV19 and TRBJ1-6, with a tentative D call TRBD1 (6 bases). Germline CDR1 is LNHDA and CDR2 is SQIVND (reference sequence). Trimming cost V 4 bases and J 2 bases, with 18 bases left between them. This CDR3 spans 18 amino acids. The CDR3 sequence is CASSRRQALGTYNSPLHF. DNA of the CDR3: TGTGCCAGTAGTAGGAGACAGGCCTTAGGGACCTATAATTCACCCCTCCACTTT. The entire variable domain, with the rest obtained from reference TRBV19 and TRBJ1-6, is as follows: DGGITQSPKYLFRKEGQNVTLSCEQNLNHDAMYWYRQDPGQGLRLIYYSQIVNDFQKGDIAEGYSVSREKKESFPLTVTSAQKNPTAFYLCASSRRQALGTYNSPLHFGNGTRLTVT.

The CDR3 DNA follows: TGTGCCAGTAGTTTCCAGGGATTTGGGACTGAAAAACTGTTTTTT. Residues: CASSFQGFGTEKLFF. The rearrangement links TRBV19 to TRBJ1-4; a weak D match, TRBD1 (5 bases). The length of the CDR3 is 15 residues. V was cut by 5 bases and J by 7 bases, with 17 bases left in between. From germline, CDR1 is LNHDA and CDR2 SQIVND (reference sequence).

The chain employs TRBV13 and TRBJ2-5, with 9 bases that match TRBD1. The DNA end lines up better with TRBJ2-7; the J call may be wrong. Germline V gene lookup returns CDR1 PRHDT and CDR2 FYEKMQ (reference sequence). This CDR3 comprises 15 residues. In DNA, the CDR3 is TGTGCCAGCAGCTTAGGAGGGACAGGGTCCTACGAGCAGTACTTC. Translating gives CASSLGGTGSYEQYF.

The chain links TRBV19 to TRBJ2-7; D not resolved. Germline CDR1 LNHDA, CDR2 SQIVND (reference sequence). The germline V and J ends were trimmed by 5 bases and 2 bases, with 13 bases remaining between them. CDR3 size: 14 residues. The CDR3 here is CASSAAGTTYEQYF. CDR3 nucleotide sequence: TGTGCCAGTAGTGCGGCAGGTACGACCTACGAGCAGTACTTC.

The rearrangement links TRBV7-2 to TRBJ2-3, with 10 bases aligning to TRBD2. The CDR3 loop spans 15 amino acids. The germline CDR1 and CDR2 sequences are SGHTA and FQGNSA. V lost 7 bases to trimming and J lost 5 bases; unmatched junction nucleotides: 9. The DNA of the CDR3 is TGTGCCAGCACCCAGAGGACTAGCGGAATAGATACGCAGTATTTT. It codes for CASTQRTSGIDTQYF.

The rearrangement joins TRBV7-9 to TRBJ2-7; D unclear. The V gene lost 1 base and the J gene lost 6 bases, with 10 bases spanning the gap. Germline V gives CDR1 SEHNR, CDR2 FQNEAQ (reference sequence). This CDR3 region has 13 residues. DNA of the CDR3: TGTGCCAGCAGCTTAGTAGAACACGGCGAGCAGTACTTC. This gives the protein CASSLVEHGEQYF. Full variable domain (rest looked up from reference TRBV7-9 and TRBJ2-7): DTGVSQNPRHKITKRGQNVTFRCDPISEHNRLYWYRQTLGQGPEFLTYFQNEAQLEKSRLLSDRFSAERPKGSFSTLEIQRTEQGDSAMYLCASSLVEHGEQYFGPGTRLTVT.

The CDR3 is CASSPPGREGTDTQYF. The CDR3 bases are TGTGCCAGCTCACCACCCGGGCGGGAGGGCACAGATACGCAGTATTTT. This chain joins TRBV18 and TRBJ2-3; 8 bases align to TRBD2. The CDR3 is made up of 16 amino acids. From germline, CDR1 is KGHSH and CDR2 LQKENI. V gave up 0 bases and J gave up 1 base; unmatched junction bases: 3.

The chain couples TRBV15 to TRBJ1-2, with 8 bases matching TRBD1. The CDR3 consists of 15 residues. Trimming cost V 2 bases and J 4 bases; bases outside gene matches: 6. Germline V gene lookup returns CDR1 LNHNV and CDR2 YYDKDF (reference sequence). CDR3 residues: CATSRMDRDFYGYTF. For the CDR3, the DNA is TGTGCCACCAGCAGAATGGACAGGGACTTCTATGGCTACACCTTC.

The chain links TRBV7-2 to TRBJ2-6, with no clear D. The CDR3 is made up of 14 amino acids. V was shortened by 1 base and J by 2 bases, with 3 bases between the two germline ends. Germline V CDR1 and CDR2: SGHTA, FQGNSA. The CDR3 protein is CASSLGAGANVLTF. CDR3 coding DNA: TGTGCCAGCAGCTTAGGAGCTGGGGCCAACGTCCTGACTTTC.

V usage is TRBV7-6 and J usage is TRBJ2-7; tentatively, D is TRBD1 (5 bases). This CDR3 has 15 amino acids. Germline V gene data show CDR1 as SGHVS and CDR2 as FNYEAQ. The V end was cut by 5 bases, the J end by 0 bases, with 14 bases between. CDR3 in amino acids: CASSPQDMSSYEQYF. CDR3 coding DNA: TGTGCCAGCAGCCCCCAGGACATGAGCTCCTACGAGCAGTACTTC.

This chain joins TRBV4-3 and TRBJ1-6, with no clear D. The CDR3 runs to 16 residues. V was pared by 0 bases and J by 8 bases, with 14 bases between. CDR1 and CDR2 from the germline V gene are LGHNA and YSLEER. The CDR3 DNA reads as TGCGCCAGCAGCCAAGACCCCAGTATAGGGCATTCACCCCTCCACTTT. It is translated as CASSQDPSIGHSPLHF.

The rearrangement links TRBV5-1 to TRBJ1-2, with a possible D match to TRBD1 (5 bases). Trimming removed 2 bases at V and 8 bases at J, with 13 bases between. CDR3 length equals 13 residues. From germline, CDR1 is SGHRS and CDR2 YFSETQ. CDR3 DNA sequence: TGCGCCAGCAGCTTCCCCGGGGCGGGAGGCTACACCTTC. Amino acid sequence: CASSFPGAGGYTF.

The genes are TRBV10-2 and TRBJ1-1, with D hard to call. Trimming shortened V by 6 bases and J by 1 base, and 15 bases separated the two germline ends. This CDR3 comprises 15 residues. Germline lookup yields CDR1 WSHSY and CDR2 SAAADI. The CDR3 DNA reads as TGCGCCAGCAGACCGTCTGGGGTGCGGAACACTGAAGCTTTCTTT. It codes for CASRPSGVRNTEAFF.

In this sample, this clone turned up once. One end of the junction does not line up with germline, which may come from a read error. V and J are TRBV7-7 and TRBJ2-2, with D hard to call. The CDR3 runs to 13 residues. Germline V gene data show CDR1 as SSHAT and CDR2 as FNYEAQ (reference sequence). CDR3 nucleotides: TGTGCTAGCAGCTTAACGGTCACCGGGGAGCTGTTTTTT. Translation: CASSLTVTGELFF. Drawing the rest from reference TRBV7-7 and TRBJ2-2, the complete variable domain is GAGVSQSPRYKVTKRGQDVTLRCDPISSHATLYWYQQALGQGPEFLTYFNYEAQPDKSGLPSDRFSAERPEGSISTLTIQRTEQRDSAMYRCASSLTVTGELFFGEGSRLTVL.

J is TRBJ2-7 and V is TRBV6-5, with 8 bases matching TRBD2. V trimming: 0 bases; J trimming: 6 bases; junction bases outside the gene matches: 10. The germline gives CDR1 MNHEY, CDR2 SVGAGI. CDR3 size: 16 residues. The CDR3 sequence is CASSYSPGRLASEQYF. The CDR3 DNA follows: TGTGCCAGCAGTTACTCCCCCGGGAGACTAGCGTCCGAGCAGTACTTC.